The present entry profiles one T cell receptor (beta chain) with its context. Its specificity is not known. This sample stems from a study of T cell responses to AZD1222 COVID-19 vaccine. Notes on the study in general: Spike-spanning, vaccine-associated CD4 TCRs were dominant at 160-218 and 743-854. Receipt of two AZD1222 doses was followed by a rise in Spike-specific TCR breadth and depth. Mostly white British, mostly female donors; authors suggested clonal diversity may be underestimated. Reportedly, nearly half of unique spike TCRs recognized epitopes outside B.1.351/B.1.1.7 mutations.

The CDR3 has 14 residues. V lost 3 bases and J 8 bases, leaving 11 bases between the germline ends. Looked up from germline, CDR1 is KGHSH and CDR2 is LQKENI. Produced via immunoSEQ multiplex PCR; TCRdb's table is partial and in-frame only. Among 55,000 to 60,000 clones, approximately 85% were seen once, and the ten largest hold roughly 19%. The V gene is TRBV18, the J gene TRBJ1-6; the D gene is possibly TRBD1 (6 bases). The TCR comes from an adult in good health. The sample consisted of peripheral blood, taken on day 0 of MenACWY control vaccination. The CDR3 loop reads CASSPMEGDSPLHF. In DNA form, the CDR3 reads TGTGCCAGCTCACCTATGGAGGGGGATTCACCCCTCCACTTT.